Described below is a single T cell receptor (beta chain) sequence and its context. Its antigen is not identified. This sample was included in a study of Ad26.COV2.S vaccination and SARS-CoV-2 variants. The CDR3 has 15 residues. V lost 0 bases to trimming and J lost 4 bases, with 15 bases between them. CDR1 is SQVTM and CDR2 is ANQGSEA in the germline V gene. Whole-study findings and limits: The study found higher spike-specific TCR breadth in vaccine than placebo recipients. Responses of T cells in total may have been underestimated by the TCR breadth and depth analyses. With respect to non-spike TCR breadth, vaccine and placebo recipients were similar. Vaccinees reportedly had broad spike-specific CD8+ and CD4+ T cell responses.

Using immunoSEQ multiplex PCR, the repertoire was profiled, and TCRdb retains in-frame clones only, with some absent. This table has roughly 380,000 clones, approximately 90% appearing once. The sequencing used peripheral blood, collected after recovery from COVID-19. The J gene is TRBJ1-2, the V gene TRBV29-1, with D tentatively TRBD1 (5 bases). This sequence was found in a human donor who had recovered from COVID-19. DNA for the CDR3: TGCAGCGTTGAAGATCAGAGGAGGGGCGGCTATGGCTACACCTTC. It yields the protein CSVEDQRRGGYGYTF.